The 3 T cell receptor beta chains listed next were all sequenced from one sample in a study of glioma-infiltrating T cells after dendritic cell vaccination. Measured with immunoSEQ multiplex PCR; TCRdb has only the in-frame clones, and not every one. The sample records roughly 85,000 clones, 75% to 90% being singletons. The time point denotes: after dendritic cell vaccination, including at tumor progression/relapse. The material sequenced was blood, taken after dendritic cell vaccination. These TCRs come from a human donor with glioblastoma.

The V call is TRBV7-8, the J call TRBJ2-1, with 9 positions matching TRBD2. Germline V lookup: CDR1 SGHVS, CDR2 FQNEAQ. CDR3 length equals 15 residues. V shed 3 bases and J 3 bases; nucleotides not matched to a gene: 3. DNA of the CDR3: TGTGCCAGCAGCTTTGCGGGGGGGTACTACAATGAGCAGTTCTTC. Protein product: CASSFAGGYYNEQFF.

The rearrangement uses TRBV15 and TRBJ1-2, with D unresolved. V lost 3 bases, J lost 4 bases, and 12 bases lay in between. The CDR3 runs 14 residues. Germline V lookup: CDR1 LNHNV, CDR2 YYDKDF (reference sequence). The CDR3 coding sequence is TGTGCCACCAGCAGTGCGCCAACTCCCTATGGCTACACCTTC. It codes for CATSSAPTPYGYTF.

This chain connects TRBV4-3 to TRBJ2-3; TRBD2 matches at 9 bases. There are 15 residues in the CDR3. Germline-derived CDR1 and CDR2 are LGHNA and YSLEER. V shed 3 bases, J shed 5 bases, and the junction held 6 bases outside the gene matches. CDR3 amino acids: CASSHRTSEVDTQYF. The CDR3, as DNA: TGCGCCAGCAGCCACCGGACTAGCGAGGTAGATACGCAGTATTTT.